Sequencing of this T cell receptor (beta chain) was carried out in a study of cytotoxic CD8 clonotypes in ibrutinib-treated CLL. Libraries were prepared by immunoSEQ multiplex PCR; TCRdb keeps only in-frame clonotypes and omits some of them. This table holds some 100,000 clones, approximately 58% found once. The CDR3 spans 14 residues. Germline lookup yields CDR1 SGHDN and CDR2 FVKESK. V was pared by 1 base and J by 9 bases, with 16 bases between. The V and J genes are TRBV14 and TRBJ2-7; D gene uncertain. The TCR originated in a human donor with chronic lymphocytic leukemia. The source was PBMCs, collected after 24 months of ibrutinib treatment. CDR3 protein: CASSQGHPAWGQYF. The CDR3 DNA reads TGTGCCAGCAGCCAAGGACACCCTGCGTGGGGGCAGTACTTC.